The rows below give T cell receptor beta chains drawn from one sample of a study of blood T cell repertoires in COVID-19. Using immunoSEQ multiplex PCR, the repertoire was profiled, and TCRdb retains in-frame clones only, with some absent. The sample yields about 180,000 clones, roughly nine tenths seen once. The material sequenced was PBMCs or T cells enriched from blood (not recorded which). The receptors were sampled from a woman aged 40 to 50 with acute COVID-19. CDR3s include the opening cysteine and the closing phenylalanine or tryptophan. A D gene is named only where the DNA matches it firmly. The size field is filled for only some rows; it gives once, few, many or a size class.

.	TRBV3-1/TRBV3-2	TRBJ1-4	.	CASSHRATNEKLFF	TGTGCCAGCAGCCACAGGGCAACTAATGAAAAACTGTTTTTT
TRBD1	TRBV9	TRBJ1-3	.	CASSLRQGTGNTIYF	TGTGCCAGCAGCCTCCGACAGGGCACTGGAAACACCATATATTTT
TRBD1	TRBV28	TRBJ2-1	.	CASSRTGNNEQFF	TGTGCCAGCAGTCGGACAGGGAACAATGAGCAGTTCTTC
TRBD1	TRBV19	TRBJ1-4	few	CASSMAAGGNEKLFF	TGTGCCAGTAGTATGGCAGCAGGGGGTAATGAAAAACTGTTTTTT
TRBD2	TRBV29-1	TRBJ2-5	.	CSVEARSGGGETQYF	TGCAGCGTTGAGGCCCGCAGCGGGGGGGGAGAGACCCAGTACTTC
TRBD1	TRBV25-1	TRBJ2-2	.	CASRGQVTGELFF	TGTGCCAGCAGGGGACAGGTCACCGGGGAGCTGTTTTTT
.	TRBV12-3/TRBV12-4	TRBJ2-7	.	CASSSYRGGEQYF	TGTGCCAGCAGTTCCTATAGGGGTGGCGAGCAGTACTTC
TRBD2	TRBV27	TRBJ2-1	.	CASSPGTSGSSYNEQFF	TGTGCCAGCAGTCCGGGGACTAGCGGGAGCTCCTACAATGAGCAGTTCTTC
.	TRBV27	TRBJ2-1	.	CASSLGKSVLRYEQFF	TGTGCCAGCAGTTTAGGAAAAAGCGTCCTTAGGTATGAGCAGTTCTTC
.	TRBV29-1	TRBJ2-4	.	CSVRSAGFPNIQYF	TGCAGCGTTCGGTCGGCGGGGTTCCCGAACATTCAGTACTTC
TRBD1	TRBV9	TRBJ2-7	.	CASSGRDREGEQYF	TGTGCCAGCAGCGGCCGGGACAGGGAAGGCGAGCAGTACTTC
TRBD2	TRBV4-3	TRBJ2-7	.	CASSQSSGSYEQYF	TGCGCCAGCAGCCAATCTAGCGGGAGTTACGAGCAGTACTTC
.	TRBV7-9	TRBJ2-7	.	CASSLAGLEGMRYEQYF	TGTGCCAGCAGCTTAGCCGGTCTGGAAGGAATGAGGTACGAGCAGTACTTC
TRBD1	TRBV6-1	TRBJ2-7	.	CASSETGKAYEQYF	TGTGCCAGCAGTGAGACAGGGAAGGCCTACGAGCAGTACTTC
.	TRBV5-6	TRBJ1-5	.	CASSSRRSSNQPQHF	TGTGCCAGCAGCTCGCGACGGAGTAGCAATCAGCCCCAGCATTTT
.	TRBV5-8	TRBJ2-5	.	CASSLGRVQETQYF	TGTGCCAGCAGCTTGGGCAGGGTTCAAGAGACCCAGTACTTC
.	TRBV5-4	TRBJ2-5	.	CASSSGSETQYF	TGTGCCAGCAGCTCGGGGTCGGAGACCCAGTACTTC
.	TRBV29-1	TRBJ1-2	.	CSVAGGTNYGYTF	TGCAGCGTTGCCGGCGGGACTAACTATGGCTACACCTTC